A single sample gave rise to the 28 T cell receptor beta chains below, sequenced in a study of cytomegalovirus exposure and HLA in healthy donors (dated by TCRdb to between 2016 and 2019). Libraries were constructed by the immunoSEQ multiplex PCR assay. This is the immuneACCESS table as TCRdb keeps it, with only in-frame sequences that have V and J called. A part of the clones is gone; compared with another copy, unresolved V genes explain less than half, and the rest is unexplained. A total of 80,000 to 95,000 clones appear in this sample, roughly 92% of them only once. The top ten clones comprise 0.95% to 1.3% of the sample. Source material: PBMCs. The source is a woman aged 30 to 39 in good health and CMV-seropositive.

This clone was detected only once. The chain combines TRBV6-5 with TRBJ1-5; 8 positions match TRBD1. Germline CDR1 MNHEY, CDR2 SVGAGI. The CDR3 totals 15 residues. V lost 0 bases and J lost 6; bases outside the gene matches: 4. This CDR3 is CASSYSPGGLQPQHF. The CDR3 DNA follows: TGTGCCAGCAGTTACTCCCCAGGGGGCCTTCAGCCCCAGCATTTT.

The V call is TRBV6-6, the J call TRBJ1-2; 10 positions agree with TRBD1. The germline V gene encodes CDR1 MNHNY and CDR2 SVGAGI (reference sequence). The CDR3 runs 13 residues. Trimming cost V 6 bases and J 4 bases; bases outside gene matches: 2. The CDR3 bases are TGTGCCAGCAGAAGGACAGGGGGCTATGGCTACACCTTC. It translates to CASRRTGGYGYTF.

This clone was seen just once. The chain combines TRBV20-1 with TRBJ2-3, with D unclear. The ends were cut back, 0 bases at V and 14 bases at J, with 12 bases in the middle. Germline V gene sequence: CDR1 DFQATT, CDR2 SNEGSKA (reference sequence). CDR3 size: 11 residues. This chain's CDR3 is CSARDIDRLYF. CDR3 in DNA: TGCAGTGCTAGAGATATCGACCGACTGTATTTT.

Here the CDR3 reads CASSPQIVAPNSGANVLTF. CDR3 bases: TGTGCCAGTAGCCCCCAAATCGTGGCACCGAACTCTGGGGCCAACGTCCTGACTTTC. This chain joins TRBV19 and TRBJ2-6; unclear D gene. This CDR3 is 19 amino acids long. Germline-derived CDR1 and CDR2 are LNHDA and SQIVND (reference sequence). Trimming took off 6 bases at V and 0 bases at J, with 21 bases between the two ends.

The chain carries TRBV19 and TRBJ1-3; D perhaps matches TRBD1 (5 bases). The CDR3 sequence is 13 residues long. Germline lookup yields CDR1 LNHDA and CDR2 SQIVND (reference sequence). Deletions cut 9 bases from V and 2 bases from J, with 11 bases between. The CDR3 DNA is TGTGCCAGGGGAGGGGCGGCTGGAAACACCATATATTTT. It translates to CARGGAAGNTIYF.

The gene calls are TRBV6-1 and TRBJ2-3, with 10 bases matching TRBD2. After removal of 2 bases from V and 4 bases from J, the junction contained 12 bases not matched to a gene. The V gene's germline CDR1 is MNHNS and CDR2 SASEGT. This CDR3 is built from 18 residues. The CDR3 is CASSENHHGLAAADTQYF. In DNA form, the CDR3 reads TGTGCCAGCAGTGAAAACCACCACGGACTAGCGGCAGCAGATACGCAGTATTTT.

V gene TRBV28 combines with J gene TRBJ1-2, with 9 positions matching TRBD1. The CDR3 length is 15 residues. CDR1 and CDR2 (germline): MDHEN, SYDVKM. V shed 4 bases and J 13 bases; nucleotides not matched to a gene: 16. CDR3 loop: CASSSSLGQGRECTF. In DNA form, the CDR3 reads TGTGCCAGCAGTTCCTCGTTGGGACAGGGAAGGGAGTGCACCTTC.

The J gene is TRBJ2-3, the V gene TRBV2; 8 bases align to TRBD1. Germline lookup yields CDR1 SNHLY and CDR2 FYNNEI. Trimming took 10 bases from V and 1 from J; bases not matched to a gene: 13. The CDR3 totals 16 residues. This chain's CDR3 is CATTKIDRGGTDTQYF. The CDR3 DNA reads as TGTGCCACCACAAAAATCGACAGGGGAGGCACAGATACGCAGTATTTT.

This chain connects TRBV2 to TRBJ2-3; 9 positions match TRBD2. The V and J ends lost 8 bases and 3 bases, in that order; junction bases with no gene match: 6. The CDR3 has 14 residues. The germline V gene has CDR1 SNHLY and CDR2 FYNNEI. The CDR3 here is CASGISGSTDTQYF. CDR3 nucleotide sequence: TGTGCCAGCGGCATTAGCGGGAGTACAGATACGCAGTATTTT.

The chain uses TRBV12-5 and TRBJ2-2, with 7 bases lining up with TRBD1. Germline CDR1 and CDR2: LGHNT and FRNRAP. The CDR3 spans 17 residues. V gave up 1 base and J gave up 3 bases; unmatched junction bases: 8. The chain's CDR3 is CASGLDRGQKDTGELFF. CDR3 in DNA: TGTGCTAGTGGTTTGGACCGGGGACAGAAGGACACCGGGGAGCTGTTTTTT.

The chain recombines TRBV7-9 with TRBJ2-7; D gene unclear. The germline V gene has CDR1 SEHNR and CDR2 FQNEAQ (reference sequence). The V and J ends lost 7 bases and 1 base respectively, with 11 bases between them. The CDR3 is 13 amino acids. The CDR3 spells CASTPDGSYEQYF. In nucleotides, the CDR3 is TGTGCCAGCACCCCTGACGGGTCCTACGAGCAGTACTTC.

The gene calls are TRBV11-3 and TRBJ2-5; 7 bases fit TRBD1. CDR1 SGHNT and CDR2 YENEEA come from the germline V gene. With 1 base clipped from V and 5 bases from J, the junction kept 7 bases outside the gene matches. CDR3 length equals 15 residues. The chain's CDR3 is CASSLATGLGETQYF. Here the CDR3 DNA reads TGTGCCAGCAGCTTAGCGACAGGGTTGGGGGAGACCCAGTACTTC.

The rearrangement uses TRBV5-1 and TRBJ2-1, with 10 bases matching TRBD2. Trimming at V came to 3 bases and at J to 0 bases, leaving 9 bases not matched to a gene. The CDR3 sequence is 18 residues long. Per germline, CDR1 SGHRS and CDR2 YFSETQ. DNA for the CDR3: TGCGCCAGCAGCTCCCTAGCGGGAGCTAACCGCTCCTACAATGAGCAGTTCTTC. Translating it yields CASSSLAGANRSYNEQFF.

V is TRBV7-9 and J is TRBJ1-3; D unresolved. The CDR3 has 14 residues. Germline V gene lookup returns CDR1 SEHNR and CDR2 FQNEAQ (reference sequence). Trimming pared 5 bases from V and 0 bases from J, leaving 8 bases between. CDR3: CASSQVSSGNTIYF. The CDR3 DNA reads TGTGCCAGCAGCCAAGTGAGCTCTGGAAACACCATATATTTT.

The V and J genes are TRBV19 and TRBJ2-2; 8 positions match TRBD2. Unmatched junction bases numbered 11, after V lost 11 bases and J lost 6 bases. The CDR3 contains 14 residues. From germline, CDR1 is LNHDA and CDR2 SQIVND (reference sequence). The CDR3 bases are TGTGCCTCCCGCCGGGAGGGGGAAGCCGGGGAGCTGTTTTTT. Its translation: CASRREGEAGELFF.

V gene TRBV2 combines with J gene TRBJ2-1; 14 nucleotides match TRBD2. The CDR3 has 15 amino acids. Germline values: CDR1 SNHLY, CDR2 FYNNEI. With 6 bases clipped from V and 6 bases from J, the junction kept 4 bases outside the gene matches. CDR3 loop: CASSGTSGRFNEQFF. Here the CDR3 DNA reads TGTGCCAGCAGCGGGACTAGCGGGAGATTCAATGAGCAGTTCTTC.

The chain is built from TRBV6-6 and TRBJ2-1; the match to TRBD2 covers 12 bases. The length of the CDR3 is 15 residues. V trimming: 5 bases; J trimming: 7 bases; junction bases outside the gene matches: 6. Germline V gene sequence: CDR1 MNHNY, CDR2 SVGAGI (reference sequence). In DNA form, the CDR3 reads TGTGCCAGCAGTGGGCTAGCGGGAGGGAGGAATGAGCAGTTCTTC. It encodes CASSGLAGGRNEQFF.

The rearrangement uses TRBV10-1 and TRBJ2-1; D uncertain. Trimming pared 7 bases from V and 4 bases from J, leaving 17 bases between. CDR1 is WNHNN and CDR2 is SYGVQD in the germline V gene (reference sequence). CDR3 length equals 15 residues. The CDR3 region has the DNA TGCGCCAGCACGATGTCCCTACGAAATTACAATGAGCAGTTCTTC. This gives the protein CASTMSLRNYNEQFF.

The V gene is TRBV5-6, the J gene TRBJ1-4, with 8 positions matching TRBD1. Germline V CDR1 and CDR2: SGHDT, YYEEEE. Trimming removed 4 bases from V and 5 bases from J; junction bases left unmatched: 7. The CDR3 is 15 residues long. In nucleotides, the CDR3 is TGTGCCAGCAGCATACGGACAGGGTCAAATGAAAAACTGTTTTTT. Its protein product is CASSIRTGSNEKLFF.

The genes are TRBV28 and TRBJ1-2, with TRBD1 as a possible D gene (6 bases). Trimming removed 3 bases at V and 2 bases at J, with 13 bases between. CDR3 length: 15 residues. Germline CDR1 MDHEN, CDR2 SYDVKM. The CDR3 loop is CASSLEGGANYGYTF. The CDR3 DNA reads as TGTGCCAGCAGTTTGGAGGGGGGGGCGAACTATGGCTACACCTTC.

The J gene is TRBJ1-5, the V gene TRBV4-3; D gene unclear. The CDR3 sequence is 15 residues long. Germline V lookup: CDR1 LGHNA, CDR2 YSLEER. Between the trimmed V and J ends, which lost 0 bases and 1 base, there was a span of 7 bases. As DNA, the CDR3 is TGCGCCAGCAGCCAAGATGCGGGAAGCAATCAGCCCCAGCATTTT. Translating it yields CASSQDAGSNQPQHF.

This clone was seen just once. The gene calls are TRBV7-3 and TRBJ2-1, with 7 bases identical to TRBD1. The CDR3 runs 15 residues. Germline V CDR1 and CDR2: SGHTA, FQGTGA. J was trimmed by 9 bases and V by 5 bases; bases with no gene match: 13. CDR3 bases: TGTGCCAGCAGCCTGGGACAGCCGGAAAATAGTGAGCAGTTCTTC. As protein: CASSLGQPENSEQFF.

The chain recombines TRBV5-1 with TRBJ2-3; D unresolved. Trimming pared 1 base from V and 2 bases from J, leaving 2 bases between. The germline CDR1 and CDR2 sequences are SGHRS and YFSETQ. This CDR3 has 12 residues. As DNA, the CDR3 is TGCGCCAGCAGCTTGTACACAGATACGCAGTATTTT. Amino acid sequence: CASSLYTDTQYF.

The V gene is TRBV28, the J gene TRBJ1-2, with a weak D call TRBD1 (6 bases). Trimming took 8 bases from V and 3 from J, leaving 16 bases between them. The CDR3 runs to 14 residues. Germline lookup yields CDR1 MDHEN and CDR2 SYDVKM. This CDR3 is CASEGGQGDYGYTF. The DNA for the CDR3 is TGTGCCAGCGAGGGGGGGCAGGGAGACTATGGCTACACCTTC.

The chain carries TRBV27 and TRBJ2-6; 7 positions agree with TRBD2. Germline V gene sequence: CDR1 MNHEY, CDR2 SMNVEV (reference sequence). V shed 6 bases and J 2 bases; nucleotides not matched to a gene: 4. This CDR3 region has 15 residues. Here the CDR3 DNA reads TGTGCCAGCAGAGAAGGGAGGGCTGGGGCCAACGTCCTGACTTTC. It is translated as CASREGRAGANVLTF.

The rearrangement links TRBV7-9 to TRBJ1-1, with no clear D. The CDR3 runs to 15 residues. Germline V gene lookup returns CDR1 SEHNR and CDR2 FQNEAQ (reference sequence). The V and J ends lost 4 bases and 7 bases respectively, with 19 bases between them. The CDR3 DNA is TGTGCCAGCAGCTCTAGACCCACTGCCGCCCTTGAAGCTTTCTTT. It yields the protein CASSSRPTAALEAFF.

This clone showed up just a few times. The chain links TRBV19 to TRBJ1-5; TRBD1 might be the D (6 bases). The CDR3 is made up of 15 amino acids. Germline CDR1 is LNHDA and CDR2 is SQIVND (reference sequence). Trimming cost V 2 bases and J 3 bases, with 11 bases left between them. CDR3 protein: CASSIQGSNNQPQHF. DNA of the CDR3: TGTGCCAGTAGTATACAGGGGAGTAACAATCAGCCCCAGCATTTT. Full variable domain (remainder filled in from reference TRBV19 and TRBJ1-5): DGGITQSPKYLFRKEGQNVTLSCEQNLNHDAMYWYRQDPGQGLRLIYYSQIVNDFQKGDIAEGYSVSREKKESFPLTVTSAQKNPTAFYLCASSIQGSNNQPQHFGDGTRLSIL.

The V call is TRBV6-1, the J call TRBJ1-1; 7 nucleotides match TRBD1. V dropped 6 bases and J dropped 7; count of bases not matched to a gene: 8. Germline V CDR1 and CDR2: MNHNS, SASEGT. The CDR3 is 13 residues long. The CDR3, as DNA: TGTGCCAGCAGGTCGGGACAGTACCTTGAAGCTTTCTTT. Its translation is CASRSGQYLEAFF.